This T cell receptor beta chain originates from a study of T cell responses to AZD1222 COVID-19 vaccine. Notes on the study in general: Repertoires were collected only later (after the peak T cell response had occurred). Spike-specific TCR breadth and depth grew following two AZD1222 doses. Most donors were white British, females outnumbered males, and clonal diversity was possibly underestimated.

The method was immunoSEQ multiplex PCR; TCRdb's version includes in-frame clones alone and lacks a portion of them. The data show about 110,000 clones, over 85% seen once. As to this clone: Its antigen remains unknown.

The source of this sequence is an adult in good health. The sample here was peripheral blood, taken on day 0 of MenACWY control vaccination.

The CDR3 region has the DNA TGCAGCGTTGTCTTAGGCGAGACCCAGTACTTC. Amino acids: CSVVLGETQYF. The chain has TRBV29-1 and TRBJ2-5; D is unresolved. The CDR3 covers 11 residues. The V gene's germline CDR1 is SQVTM and CDR2 ANQGSEA. Trimming took 4 bases from V and 5 from J, leaving 8 bases between them.